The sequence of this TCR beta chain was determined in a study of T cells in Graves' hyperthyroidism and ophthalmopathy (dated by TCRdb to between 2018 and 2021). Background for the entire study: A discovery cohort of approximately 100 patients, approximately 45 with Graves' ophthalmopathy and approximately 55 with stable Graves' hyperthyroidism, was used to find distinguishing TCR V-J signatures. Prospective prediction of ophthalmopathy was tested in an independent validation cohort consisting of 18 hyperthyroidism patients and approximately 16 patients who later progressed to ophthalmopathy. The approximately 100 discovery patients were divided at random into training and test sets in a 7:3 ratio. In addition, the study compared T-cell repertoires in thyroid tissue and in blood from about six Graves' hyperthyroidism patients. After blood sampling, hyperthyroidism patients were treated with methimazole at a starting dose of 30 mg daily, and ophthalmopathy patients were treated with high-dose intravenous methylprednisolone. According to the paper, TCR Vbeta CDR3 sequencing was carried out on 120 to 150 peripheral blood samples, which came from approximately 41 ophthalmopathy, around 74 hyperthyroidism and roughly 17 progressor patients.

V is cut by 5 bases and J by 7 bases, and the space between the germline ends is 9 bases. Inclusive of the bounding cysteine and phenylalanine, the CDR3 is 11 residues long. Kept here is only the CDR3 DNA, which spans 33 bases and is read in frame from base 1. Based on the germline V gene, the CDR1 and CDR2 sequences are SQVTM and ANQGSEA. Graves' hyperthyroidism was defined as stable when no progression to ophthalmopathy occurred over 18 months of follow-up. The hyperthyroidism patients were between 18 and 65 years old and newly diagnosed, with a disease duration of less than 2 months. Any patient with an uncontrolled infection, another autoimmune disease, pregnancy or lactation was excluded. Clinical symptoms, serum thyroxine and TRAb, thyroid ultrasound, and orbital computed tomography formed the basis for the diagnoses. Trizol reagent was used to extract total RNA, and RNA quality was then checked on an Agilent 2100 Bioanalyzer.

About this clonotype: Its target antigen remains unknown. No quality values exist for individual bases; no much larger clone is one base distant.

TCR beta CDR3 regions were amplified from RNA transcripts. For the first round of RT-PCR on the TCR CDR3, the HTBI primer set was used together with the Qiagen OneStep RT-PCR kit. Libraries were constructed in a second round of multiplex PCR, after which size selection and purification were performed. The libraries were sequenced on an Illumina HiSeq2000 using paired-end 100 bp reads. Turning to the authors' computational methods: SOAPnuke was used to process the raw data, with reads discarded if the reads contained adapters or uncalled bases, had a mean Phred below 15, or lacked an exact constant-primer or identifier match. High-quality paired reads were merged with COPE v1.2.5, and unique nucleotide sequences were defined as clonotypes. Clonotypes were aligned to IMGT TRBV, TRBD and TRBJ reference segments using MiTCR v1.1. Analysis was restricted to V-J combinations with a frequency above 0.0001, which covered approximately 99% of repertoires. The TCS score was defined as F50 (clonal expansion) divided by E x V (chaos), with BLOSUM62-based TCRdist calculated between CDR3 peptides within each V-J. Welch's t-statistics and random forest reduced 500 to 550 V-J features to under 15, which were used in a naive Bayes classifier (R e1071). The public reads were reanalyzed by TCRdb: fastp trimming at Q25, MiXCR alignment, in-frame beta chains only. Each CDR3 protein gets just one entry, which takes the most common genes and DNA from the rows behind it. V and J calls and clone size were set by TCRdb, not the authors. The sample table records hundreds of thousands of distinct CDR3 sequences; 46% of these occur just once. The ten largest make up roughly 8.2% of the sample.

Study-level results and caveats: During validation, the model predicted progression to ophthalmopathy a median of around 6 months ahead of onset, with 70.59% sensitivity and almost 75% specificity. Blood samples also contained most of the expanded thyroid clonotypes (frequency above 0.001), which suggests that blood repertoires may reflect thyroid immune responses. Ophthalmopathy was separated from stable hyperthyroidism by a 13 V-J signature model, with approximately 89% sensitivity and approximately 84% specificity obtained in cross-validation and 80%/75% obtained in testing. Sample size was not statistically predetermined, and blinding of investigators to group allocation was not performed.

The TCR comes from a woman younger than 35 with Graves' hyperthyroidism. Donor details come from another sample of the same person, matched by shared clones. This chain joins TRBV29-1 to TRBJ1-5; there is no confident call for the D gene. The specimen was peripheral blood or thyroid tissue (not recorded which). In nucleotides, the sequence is TGCAGCGTTTCTGGAGGGCAGCCCCAGCATTTT. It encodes CSVSGGQPQHF.